Listed below are T cell receptor beta chains from one sample, sequenced in a study of blood T cells in healthy people across ages. TCRdb ran MiXCR on the 5' RACE reads and lists one entry per CDR3 protein. The table records about 800,000 distinct CDR3 sequences, around a quarter of them present only once. The same specimen was also included in a second study, on T cells of mothers and their children.

The sample was blood. The source of these receptors is a boy aged 5-17 years in good health. CDR3s include the opening cysteine and the closing phenylalanine or tryptophan. The order of the fields is V gene, D gene, J gene, clone size, CDR3 protein, CDR3 DNA. D genes are given only for firm matches. Clone size is shown for a subset of rows, as once, few, many or a class of expanded clone.

TRBV6-5,TRBD1,TRBJ2-1,NA,CASSYSTGGPSYNEQFF,TGTGCCAGCAGTTACTCGACAGGGGGTCCTTCCTACAATGAGCAGTTCTTC
TRBV5-1,TRBD2,TRBJ2-5,NA,CASTELAGRGAQYF,TGCGCCAGCACCGAGCTAGCGGGCCGGGGGGCCCAGTACTTC
TRBV3-1,NA,TRBJ1-1,few,CASGNGGVGAFF,TGTGCCAGCGGGAATGGCGGGGTCGGAGCTTTCTTT
TRBV6-6,NA,TRBJ1-1,NA,CGSSYSSGPYTEAFF,TGTGGCAGCAGTTACTCGTCGGGGCCCTACACTGAAGCTTTCTTT
TRBV4-3,NA,TRBJ1-3,few,CASSQDRAGKIGNTIYF,TGCGCCAGCAGCCAAGATCGGGCAGGGAAGATTGGAAACACCATATATTTT
TRBV7-9,NA,TRBJ1-1,NA,CASSLGARGPETPNTEAFF,TGTGCCAGCAGCTTAGGAGCTAGGGGACCGGAGACACCTAACACTGAAGCTTTCTTT
TRBV28,NA,TRBJ1-2,NA,CASEGGGGDAYGYTF,TGTGCCAGCGAAGGCGGGGGGGGCGACGCCTATGGCTACACCTTC
TRBV28,NA,TRBJ1-1,few,CASSRDPTDAFF,TGTGCCAGCAGTCGTGACCCAACAGATGCTTTCTTT
TRBV7-2,NA,TRBJ2-6,NA,CASSLTGASSGANVLTF,TGTGCCAGCAGCTTAACGGGGGCCAGCTCTGGGGCCAACGTCCTGACTTTC
TRBV9,TRBD2,TRBJ2-5,few,CASSVDRTSGFLETQYF,TGTGCCAGCAGCGTAGATCGGACTAGCGGGTTTTTAGAGACCCAGTACTTC
TRBV20-1,NA,TRBJ2-2,few,CSASRPSRTGELFF,TGCAGTGCTAGTCGACCTAGCCGCACCGGGGAGCTGTTTTTT
TRBV3-1,NA,TRBJ2-3,few,CASSTSSTDTQYF,TGTGCCAGCAGCACTAGTTCCACAGATACGCAGTATTTT
TRBV7-8,NA,TRBJ2-1,NA,CASSLGGTRRNEQFF,TGTGCCAGCAGCTTAGGAGGGACACGTCGGAATGAGCAGTTCTTC
TRBV11-2,NA,TRBJ2-7,NA,CASSPGGLAQTYEQYF,TGTGCCAGCAGCCCCGGGGGGCTAGCCCAGACCTACGAGCAGTACTTC
TRBV6-4,NA,TRBJ2-2,few,CASSDTSNTGELFF,TGTGCCAGCAGTGACACTAGTAACACCGGGGAGCTGTTTTTT
TRBV18,NA,TRBJ2-7,NA,CASSPLERGFNEQYF,TGTGCCAGCTCACCATTAGAGAGGGGTTTTAACGAGCAGTACTTC
TRBV5-1,NA,TRBJ2-7,NA,CASSLYRDGPSYEQYF,TGCGCCAGCAGCTTGTATCGGGACGGTCCTTCCTACGAGCAGTACTTC
TRBV29-1,NA,TRBJ1-2,NA,CSVVSLGNYGYTF,TGCAGCGTTGTATCGCTGGGGAACTATGGCTACACCTTC
TRBV28,TRBD2,TRBJ2-6,few,CASSSTGGGGANVLTF,TGTGCCAGCAGTTCCACGGGGGGAGGTGGGGCCAACGTCCTGACTTTC
TRBV6-5,NA,TRBJ2-5,NA,CASSYSIWGTQYF,TGTGCCAGCAGTTACTCGATATGGGGGACCCAGTACTTC
TRBV3-1,NA,TRBJ2-7,NA,CASSRQSRDRYSYEQYF,TGTGCCAGCAGCCGCCAAAGCCGGGACCGATACTCCTACGAGCAGTACTTC
TRBV7-8,TRBD2,TRBJ2-7,NA,CASSLASAGSYEQYF,TGTGCCAGCAGCTTAGCGTCAGCGGGGTCCTACGAGCAGTACTTC
TRBV13,NA,TRBJ2-7,few,CASSYRQEQYF,TGTGCCAGCAGCTACCGACAAGAGCAGTACTTC